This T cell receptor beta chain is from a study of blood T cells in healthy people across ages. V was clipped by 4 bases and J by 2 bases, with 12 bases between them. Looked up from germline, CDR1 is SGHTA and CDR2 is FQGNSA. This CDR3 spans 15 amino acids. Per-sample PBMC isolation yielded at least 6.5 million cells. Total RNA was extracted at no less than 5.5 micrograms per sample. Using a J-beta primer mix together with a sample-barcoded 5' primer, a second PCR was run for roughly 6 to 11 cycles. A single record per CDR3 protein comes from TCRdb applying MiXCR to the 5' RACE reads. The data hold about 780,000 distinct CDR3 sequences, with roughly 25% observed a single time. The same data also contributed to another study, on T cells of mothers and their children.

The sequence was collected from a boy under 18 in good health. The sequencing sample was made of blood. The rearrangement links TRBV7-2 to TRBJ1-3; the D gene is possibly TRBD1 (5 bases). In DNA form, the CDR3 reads TGTGCCAGCAGCTGGCGTGGGGGACCTGGAAACACCATATATTTT. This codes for CASSWRGGPGNTIYF.